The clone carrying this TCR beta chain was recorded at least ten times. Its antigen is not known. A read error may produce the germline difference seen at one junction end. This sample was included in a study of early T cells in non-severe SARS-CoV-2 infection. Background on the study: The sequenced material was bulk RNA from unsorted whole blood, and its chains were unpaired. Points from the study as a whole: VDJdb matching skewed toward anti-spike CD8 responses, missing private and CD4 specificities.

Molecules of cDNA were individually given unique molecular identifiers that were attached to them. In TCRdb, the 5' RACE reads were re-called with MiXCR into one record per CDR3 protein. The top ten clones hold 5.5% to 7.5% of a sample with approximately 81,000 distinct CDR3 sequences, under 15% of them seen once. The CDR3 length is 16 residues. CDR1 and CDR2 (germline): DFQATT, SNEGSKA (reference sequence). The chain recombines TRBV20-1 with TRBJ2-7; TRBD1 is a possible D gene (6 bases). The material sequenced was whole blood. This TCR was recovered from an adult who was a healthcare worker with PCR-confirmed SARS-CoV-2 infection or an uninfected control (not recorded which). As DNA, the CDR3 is TGCAGTGCTAGAGATCTCGGGCCAGGGGTATCCTCCGAGCAGTACTTC. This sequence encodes CSARDLGPGVSSEQYF.